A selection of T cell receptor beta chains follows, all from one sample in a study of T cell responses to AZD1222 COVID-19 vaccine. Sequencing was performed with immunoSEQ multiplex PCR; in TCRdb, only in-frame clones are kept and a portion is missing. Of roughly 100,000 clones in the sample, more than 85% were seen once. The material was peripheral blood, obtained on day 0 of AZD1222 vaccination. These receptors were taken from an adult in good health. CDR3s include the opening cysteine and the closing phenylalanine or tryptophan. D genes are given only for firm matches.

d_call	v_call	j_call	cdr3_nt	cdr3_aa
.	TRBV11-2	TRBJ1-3	TGTGCCAGCGGCCACTGGGATGGAAACACCATATATTTT	CASGHWDGNTIYF
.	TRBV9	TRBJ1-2	TGTGCCAGCAGCGTAGAGGGCAGCTATGGCTACACCTTC	CASSVEGSYGYTF
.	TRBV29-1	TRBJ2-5	TGCAGCGCCCCGGGCCCGGGCCTGGAGACCCAGTACTTC	CSAPGPGLETQYF
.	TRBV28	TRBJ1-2	TGTGCCAGCAGTGGGACGGGCGGATATGGCTACACCTTC	CASSGTGGYGYTF
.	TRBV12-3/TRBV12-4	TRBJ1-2	TGTGCCAGCAGTCCTCAGATAGTCTATGGCTACACCTTC	CASSPQIVYGYTF
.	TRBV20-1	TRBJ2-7	TGCAGTGCTAGAGATTTGACGGAGCAGTACTTC	CSARDLTEQYF
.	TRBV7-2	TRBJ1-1	TGTGCCAGCAGCCGGACTCGGGACACTGAAGCTTTCTTT	CASSRTRDTEAFF
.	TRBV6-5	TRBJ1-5	TGTGCCAGCAGCCGTTCACCCAATCAGCCCCAGCATTTT	CASSRSPNQPQHF
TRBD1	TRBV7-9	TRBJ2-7	TGTGCCAGCAGCTTCGGACAGGGCCCCTACGAGCAGTACTTC	CASSFGQGPYEQYF
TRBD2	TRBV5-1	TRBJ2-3	TGCGCCAGCAGCCGGGGCGCGGGAGTGGCAGATACGCAGTATTTT	CASSRGAGVADTQYF
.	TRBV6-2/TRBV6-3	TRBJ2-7	TGTGCCAGCAGCCGGTACGAGCAGTACTTC	CASSRYEQYF